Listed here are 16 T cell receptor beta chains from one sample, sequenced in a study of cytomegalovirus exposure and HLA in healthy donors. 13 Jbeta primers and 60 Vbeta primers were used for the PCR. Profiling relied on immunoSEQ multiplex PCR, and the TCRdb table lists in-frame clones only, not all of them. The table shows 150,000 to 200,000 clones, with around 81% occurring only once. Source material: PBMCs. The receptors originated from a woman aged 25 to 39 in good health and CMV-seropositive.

The CDR3 coding sequence is TGTGCCAGCTCACCCGGCCCCGGGACAGGCTTAAACACCATATATTTT. Its protein is CASSPGPGTGLNTIYF. The rearrangement uses TRBV18 and TRBJ1-3; 8 nucleotides align to TRBD1. CDR3 length equals 16 residues. The germline gives CDR1 KGHSH, CDR2 LQKENI. V was pared by 3 bases and J by 6 bases, with 10 bases of the junction left unmatched.

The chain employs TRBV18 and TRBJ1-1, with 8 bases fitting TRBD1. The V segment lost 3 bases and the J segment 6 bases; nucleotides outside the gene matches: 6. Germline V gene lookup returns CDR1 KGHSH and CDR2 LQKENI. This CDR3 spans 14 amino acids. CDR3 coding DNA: TGTGCCAGCTCACCTGGACAGGGTTCATCTGAAGCTTTCTTT. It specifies CASSPGQGSSEAFF.

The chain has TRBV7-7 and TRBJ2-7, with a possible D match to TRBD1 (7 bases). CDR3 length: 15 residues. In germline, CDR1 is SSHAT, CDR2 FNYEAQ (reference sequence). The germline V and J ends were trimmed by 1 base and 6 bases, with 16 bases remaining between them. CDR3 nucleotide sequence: TGTGCCAGCAGCTTAGAGTTCGGCAGGGGGGTCGAGCAGTACTTC. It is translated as CASSLEFGRGVEQYF.

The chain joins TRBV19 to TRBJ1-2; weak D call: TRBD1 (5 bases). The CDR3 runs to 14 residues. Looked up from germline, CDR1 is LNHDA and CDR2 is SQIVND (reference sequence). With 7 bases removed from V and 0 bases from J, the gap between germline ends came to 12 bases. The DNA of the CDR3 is TGTGCCAGTAAAGACAGTGGTACTAACTATGGCTACACCTTC. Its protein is CASKDSGTNYGYTF.

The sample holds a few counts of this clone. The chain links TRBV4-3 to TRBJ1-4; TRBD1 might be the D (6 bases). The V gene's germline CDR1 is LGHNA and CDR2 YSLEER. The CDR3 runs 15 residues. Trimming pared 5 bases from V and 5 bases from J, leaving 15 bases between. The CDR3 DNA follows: TGCGCCAGCAGCTTTAGGGCGGGGGGCAATGAAAAACTGTTTTTT. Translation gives CASSFRAGGNEKLFF.

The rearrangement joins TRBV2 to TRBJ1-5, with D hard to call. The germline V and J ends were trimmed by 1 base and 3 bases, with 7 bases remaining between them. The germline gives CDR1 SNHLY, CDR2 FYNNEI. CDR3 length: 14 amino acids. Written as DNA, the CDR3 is TGTGCCAGCAGTGAAGAGAGAGACAATCAGCCCCAGCATTTT. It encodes CASSEERDNQPQHF.

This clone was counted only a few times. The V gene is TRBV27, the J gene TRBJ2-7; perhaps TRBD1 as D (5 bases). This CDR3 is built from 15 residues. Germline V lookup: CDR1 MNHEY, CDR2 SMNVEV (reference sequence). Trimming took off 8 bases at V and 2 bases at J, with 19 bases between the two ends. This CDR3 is CASSPGRVIAYEQYF. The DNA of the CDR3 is TGTGCCAGCTCTCCAGGCAGGGTAATTGCCTACGAGCAGTACTTC.

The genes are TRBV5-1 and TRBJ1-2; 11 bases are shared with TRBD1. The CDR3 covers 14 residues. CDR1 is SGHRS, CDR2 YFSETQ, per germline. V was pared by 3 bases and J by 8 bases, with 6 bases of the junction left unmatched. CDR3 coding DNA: TGCGCCAGCAGCTGGGCGGACAGGGGGCAAGGCTACACCTTC. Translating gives CASSWADRGQGYTF.

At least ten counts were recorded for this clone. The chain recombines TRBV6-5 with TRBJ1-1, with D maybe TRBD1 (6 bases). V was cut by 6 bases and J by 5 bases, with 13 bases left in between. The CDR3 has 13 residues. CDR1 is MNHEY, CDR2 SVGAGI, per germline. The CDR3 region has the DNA TGTGCCAGCAGAGACAGGTTACATACTGAAGCTTTCTTT. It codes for CASRDRLHTEAFF.

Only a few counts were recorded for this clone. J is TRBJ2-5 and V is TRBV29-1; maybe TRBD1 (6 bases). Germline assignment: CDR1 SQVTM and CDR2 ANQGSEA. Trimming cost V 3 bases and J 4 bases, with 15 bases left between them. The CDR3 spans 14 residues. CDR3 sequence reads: CSVDRSGVGETQYF. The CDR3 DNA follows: TGCAGCGTTGACAGATCAGGGGTGGGAGAGACCCAGTACTTC.

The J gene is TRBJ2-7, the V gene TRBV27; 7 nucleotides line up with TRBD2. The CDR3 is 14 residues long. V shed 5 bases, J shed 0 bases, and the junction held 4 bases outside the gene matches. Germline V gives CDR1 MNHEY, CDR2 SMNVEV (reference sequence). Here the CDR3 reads CASSRAGLSYEQYF. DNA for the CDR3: TGTGCCAGCAGTAGAGCGGGGCTCTCCTACGAGCAGTACTTC.

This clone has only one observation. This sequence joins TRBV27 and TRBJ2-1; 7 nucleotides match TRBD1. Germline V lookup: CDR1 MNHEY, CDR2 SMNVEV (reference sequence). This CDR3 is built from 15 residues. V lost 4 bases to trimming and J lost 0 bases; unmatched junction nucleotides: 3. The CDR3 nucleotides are TGTGCCAGCAGTTGGACAGGTAGCTCCTACAATGAGCAGTTCTTC. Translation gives CASSWTGSSYNEQFF.

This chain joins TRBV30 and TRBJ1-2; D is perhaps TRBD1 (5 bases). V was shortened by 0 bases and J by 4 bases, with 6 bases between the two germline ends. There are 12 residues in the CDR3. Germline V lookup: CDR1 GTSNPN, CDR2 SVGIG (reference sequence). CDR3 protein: CAWSVTGYGYTF. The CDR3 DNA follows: TGTGCCTGGAGTGTAACAGGCTATGGCTACACCTTC.

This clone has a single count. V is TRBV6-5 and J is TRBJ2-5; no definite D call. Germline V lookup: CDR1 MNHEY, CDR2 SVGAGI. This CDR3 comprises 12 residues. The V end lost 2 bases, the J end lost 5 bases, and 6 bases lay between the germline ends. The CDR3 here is CASSYNGETQYF. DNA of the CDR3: TGTGCCAGCAGTTACAACGGGGAGACCCAGTACTTC.

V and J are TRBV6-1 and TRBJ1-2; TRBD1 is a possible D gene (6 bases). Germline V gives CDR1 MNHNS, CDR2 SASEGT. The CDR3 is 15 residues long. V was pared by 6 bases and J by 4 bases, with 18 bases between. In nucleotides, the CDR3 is TGTGCCAGCAGCACACAAGACACAGGGCTCTATGGCTACACCTTC. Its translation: CASSTQDTGLYGYTF.

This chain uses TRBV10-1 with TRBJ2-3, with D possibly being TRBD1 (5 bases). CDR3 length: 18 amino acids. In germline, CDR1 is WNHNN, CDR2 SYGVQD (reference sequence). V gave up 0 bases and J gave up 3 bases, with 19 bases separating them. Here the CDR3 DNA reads TGCGCCAGCAGTGAGTCGAAGGTTCCAGGGTCGCCGACAGATACGCAGTATTTT. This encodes CASSESKVPGSPTDTQYF.